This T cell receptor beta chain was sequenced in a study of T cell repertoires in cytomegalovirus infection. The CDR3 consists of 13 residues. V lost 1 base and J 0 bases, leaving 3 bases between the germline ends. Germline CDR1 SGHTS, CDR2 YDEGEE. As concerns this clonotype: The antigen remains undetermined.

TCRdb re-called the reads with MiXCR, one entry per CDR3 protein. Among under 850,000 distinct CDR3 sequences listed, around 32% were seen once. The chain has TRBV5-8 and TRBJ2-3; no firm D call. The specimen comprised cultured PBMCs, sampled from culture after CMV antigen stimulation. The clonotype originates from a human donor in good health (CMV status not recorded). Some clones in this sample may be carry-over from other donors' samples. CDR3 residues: CASSLHSTDTQYF. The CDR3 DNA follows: TGTGCCAGCAGCTTGCACAGCACAGATACGCAGTATTTT.